This T cell receptor (beta chain) was recorded in a study of control samples from healthy donors and cancer patients. Germline lookup yields CDR1 LNHDA and CDR2 SQIVND (reference sequence). The CDR3 totals 13 residues. The J segment lost 3 bases and the V segment lost 5 bases, leaving 2 bases of the junction unmatched. TCRdb's copy holds only in-frame clones and misses some; the assay was immunoSEQ multiplex PCR. The table records about 150,000 clones, about nine tenths of them present only once. The sample comprised blood. This chain links TRBV19 with TRBJ1-1, with TRBD1 matching over 8 bases. The receptor's source is a man aged 30-40 years in good health. The CDR3: CASSQGAHTEAFF. The CDR3 region has the DNA TGTGCCAGTAGTCAGGGGGCGCACACTGAAGCTTTCTTT.